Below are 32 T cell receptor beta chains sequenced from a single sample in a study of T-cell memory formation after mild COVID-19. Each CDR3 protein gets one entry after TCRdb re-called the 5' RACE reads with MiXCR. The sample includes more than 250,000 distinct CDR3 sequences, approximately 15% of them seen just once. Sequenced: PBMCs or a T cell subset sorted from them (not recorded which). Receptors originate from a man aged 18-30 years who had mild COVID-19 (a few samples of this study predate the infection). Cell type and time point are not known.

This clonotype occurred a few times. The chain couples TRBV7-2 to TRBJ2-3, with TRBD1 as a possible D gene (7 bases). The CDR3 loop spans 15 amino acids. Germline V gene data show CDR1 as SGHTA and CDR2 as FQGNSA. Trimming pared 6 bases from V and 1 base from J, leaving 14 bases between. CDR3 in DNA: TGTGCCAGCAGATCCAGGGGGGTGGGCACAGATACGCAGTATTTT. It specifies CASRSRGVGTDTQYF.

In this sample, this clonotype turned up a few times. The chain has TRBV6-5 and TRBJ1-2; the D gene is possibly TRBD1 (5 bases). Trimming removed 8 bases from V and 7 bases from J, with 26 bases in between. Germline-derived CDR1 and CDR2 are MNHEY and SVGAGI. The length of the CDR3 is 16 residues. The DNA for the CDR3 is TGTGCCAGCGGGGCGTGGGAACAGATACCCGGGGGTGGCTACACCTTC. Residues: CASGAWEQIPGGGYTF.

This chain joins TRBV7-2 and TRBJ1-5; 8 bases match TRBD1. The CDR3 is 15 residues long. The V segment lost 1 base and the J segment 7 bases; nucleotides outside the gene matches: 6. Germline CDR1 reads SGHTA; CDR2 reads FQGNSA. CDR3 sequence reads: CASSLEAGGRQPQHF. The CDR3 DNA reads TGTGCCAGCAGCTTAGAGGCAGGGGGCCGGCAGCCCCAGCATTTT.

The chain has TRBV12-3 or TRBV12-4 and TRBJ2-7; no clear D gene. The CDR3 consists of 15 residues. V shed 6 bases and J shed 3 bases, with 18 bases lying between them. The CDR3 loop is CASSRGEPPYYEQYF. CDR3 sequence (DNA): TGTGCCAGCAGCCGCGGTGAACCCCCATACTACGAGCAGTACTTC.

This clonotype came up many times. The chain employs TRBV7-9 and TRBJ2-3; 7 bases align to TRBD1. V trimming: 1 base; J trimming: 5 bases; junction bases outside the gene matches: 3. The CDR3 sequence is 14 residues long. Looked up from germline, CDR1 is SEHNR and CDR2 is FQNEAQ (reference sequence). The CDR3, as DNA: TGTGCCAGCAGCTTAGGAGGGGGCTTAGATACGCAGTATTTT. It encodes CASSLGGGLDTQYF.

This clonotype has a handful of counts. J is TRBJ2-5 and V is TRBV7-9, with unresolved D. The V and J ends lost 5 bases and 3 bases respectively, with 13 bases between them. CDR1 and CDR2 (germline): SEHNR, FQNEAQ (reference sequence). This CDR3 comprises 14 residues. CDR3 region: CASSEVGLEETQYF. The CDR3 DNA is TGTGCCAGCAGCGAGGTGGGGTTAGAAGAGACCCAGTACTTC.

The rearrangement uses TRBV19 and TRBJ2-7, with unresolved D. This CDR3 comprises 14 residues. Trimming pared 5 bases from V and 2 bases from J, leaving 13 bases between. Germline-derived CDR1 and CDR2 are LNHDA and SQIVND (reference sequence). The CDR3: CASSLHRVPYEQYV. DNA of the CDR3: TGTGCCAGTAGTCTGCATCGGGTCCCCTACGAGCAGTACGTC.

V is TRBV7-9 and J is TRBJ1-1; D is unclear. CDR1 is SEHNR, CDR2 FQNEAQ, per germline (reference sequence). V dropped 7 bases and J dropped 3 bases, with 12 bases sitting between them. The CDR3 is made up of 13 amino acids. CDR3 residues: CASTPIAHTEAFF. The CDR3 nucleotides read TGTGCCAGCACTCCTATCGCGCACACTGAAGCTTTCTTT.

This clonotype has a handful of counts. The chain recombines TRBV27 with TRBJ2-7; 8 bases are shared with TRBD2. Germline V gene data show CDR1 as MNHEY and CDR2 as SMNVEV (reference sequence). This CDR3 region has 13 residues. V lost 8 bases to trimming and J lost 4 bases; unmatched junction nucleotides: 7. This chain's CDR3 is CASRGSGAYEQYF. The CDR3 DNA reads TGTGCCAGCCGGGGTAGCGGGGCTTACGAGCAGTACTTC.

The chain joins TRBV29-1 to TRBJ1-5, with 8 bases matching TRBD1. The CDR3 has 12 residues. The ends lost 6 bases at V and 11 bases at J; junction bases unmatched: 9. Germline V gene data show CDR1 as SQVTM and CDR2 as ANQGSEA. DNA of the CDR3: TGCAGCGTAGTTACAGGGGGAAGGGCCCAGCATTTT. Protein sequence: CSVVTGGRAQHF.

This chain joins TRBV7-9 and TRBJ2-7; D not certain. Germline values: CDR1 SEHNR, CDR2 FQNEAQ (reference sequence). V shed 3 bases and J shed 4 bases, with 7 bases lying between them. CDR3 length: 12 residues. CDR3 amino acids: CASSFTDYEQYV. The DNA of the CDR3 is TGTGCCAGCAGCTTTACAGATTACGAGCAGTACGTC.

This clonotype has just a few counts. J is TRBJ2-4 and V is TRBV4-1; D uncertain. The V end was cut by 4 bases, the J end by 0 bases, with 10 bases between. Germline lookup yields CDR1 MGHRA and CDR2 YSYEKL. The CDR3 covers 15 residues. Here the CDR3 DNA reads TGCGCCAGCAGCCCCAGGATCTTAGCCAAAAACATTCAGTACTTC. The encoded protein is CASSPRILAKNIQYF.

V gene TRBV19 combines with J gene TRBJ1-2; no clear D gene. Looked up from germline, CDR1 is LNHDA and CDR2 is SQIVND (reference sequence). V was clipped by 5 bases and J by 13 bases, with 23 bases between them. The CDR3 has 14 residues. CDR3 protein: CASSGVSEVFGGTF. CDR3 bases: TGTGCCAGTAGTGGGGTATCCGAGGTCTTCGGTGGCACCTTC.

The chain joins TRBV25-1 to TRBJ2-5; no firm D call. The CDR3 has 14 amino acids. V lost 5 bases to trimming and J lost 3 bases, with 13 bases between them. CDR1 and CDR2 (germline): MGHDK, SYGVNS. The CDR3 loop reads CASSRVGLEETQYF. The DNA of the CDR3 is TGTGCCAGCAGTCGGGTTGGGTTGGAAGAGACCCAGTACTTC. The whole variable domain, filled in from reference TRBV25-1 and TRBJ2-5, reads EADIYQTPRYLVIGTGKKITLECSQTMGHDKMYWYQQDPGMELHLIHYSYGVNSTEKGDLSSESTVSRIRTEHFPLTLESARPSHTSQYLCASSRVGLEETQYFGPGTRLLVL.

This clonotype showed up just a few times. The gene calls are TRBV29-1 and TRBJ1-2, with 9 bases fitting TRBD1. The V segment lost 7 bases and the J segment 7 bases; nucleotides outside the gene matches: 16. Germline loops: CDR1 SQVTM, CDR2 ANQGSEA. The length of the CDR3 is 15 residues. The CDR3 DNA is TGCAGCGCTCCTGGACAGGGGACCCCAACCGCTGGCTACACCTTC. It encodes CSAPGQGTPTAGYTF.

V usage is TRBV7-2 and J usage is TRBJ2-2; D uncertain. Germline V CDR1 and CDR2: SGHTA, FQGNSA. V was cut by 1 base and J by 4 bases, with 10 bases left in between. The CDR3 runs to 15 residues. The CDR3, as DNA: TGTGCCAGCAGCTTAGAACGGGCGACCACCGGGGAGCTGTTTTTT. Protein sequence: CASSLERATTGELFF.

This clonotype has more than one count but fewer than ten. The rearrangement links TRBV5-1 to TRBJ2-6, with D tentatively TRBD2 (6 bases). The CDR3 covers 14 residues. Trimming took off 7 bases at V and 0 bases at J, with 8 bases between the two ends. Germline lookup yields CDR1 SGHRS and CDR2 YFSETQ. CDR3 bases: TGCGCCAGCCGGCGGGACTCTGGGGCCAACGTCCTGACTTTC. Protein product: CASRRDSGANVLTF.

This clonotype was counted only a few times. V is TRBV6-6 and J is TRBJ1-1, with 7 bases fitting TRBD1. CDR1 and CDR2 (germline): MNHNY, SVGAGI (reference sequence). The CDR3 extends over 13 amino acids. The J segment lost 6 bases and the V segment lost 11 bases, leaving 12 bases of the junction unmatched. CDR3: CAGGQDLRAEAFF. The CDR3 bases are TGTGCCGGCGGACAGGACCTACGAGCTGAAGCTTTCTTT.

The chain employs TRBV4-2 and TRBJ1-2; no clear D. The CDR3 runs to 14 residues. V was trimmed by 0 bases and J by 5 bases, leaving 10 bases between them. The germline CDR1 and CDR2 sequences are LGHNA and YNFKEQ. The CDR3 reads CASSQEKTGYGYTF. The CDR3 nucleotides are TGTGCCAGCAGCCAAGAGAAGACTGGATATGGCTACACCTTC.

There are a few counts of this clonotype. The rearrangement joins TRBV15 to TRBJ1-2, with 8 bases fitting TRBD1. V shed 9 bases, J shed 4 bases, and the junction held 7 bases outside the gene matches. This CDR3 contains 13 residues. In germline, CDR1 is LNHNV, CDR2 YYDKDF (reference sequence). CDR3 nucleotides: TGTGCCACGACTCAGGGGGCTGGCTATGGCTACACCTTC. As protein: CATTQGAGYGYTF.

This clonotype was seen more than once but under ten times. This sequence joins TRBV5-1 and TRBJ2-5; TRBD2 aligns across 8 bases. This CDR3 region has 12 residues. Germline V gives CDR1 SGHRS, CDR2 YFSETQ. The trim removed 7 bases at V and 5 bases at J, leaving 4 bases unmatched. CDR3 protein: CASAGGTETQYF. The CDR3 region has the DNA TGCGCCAGCGCGGGGGGAACGGAGACCCAGTACTTC.

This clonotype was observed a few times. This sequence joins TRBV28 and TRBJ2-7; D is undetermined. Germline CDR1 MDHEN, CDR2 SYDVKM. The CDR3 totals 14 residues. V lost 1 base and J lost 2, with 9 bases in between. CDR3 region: CASSLSDIAYEQYV. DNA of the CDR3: TGTGCCAGCAGTTTATCCGACATAGCCTACGAGCAGTACGTC.

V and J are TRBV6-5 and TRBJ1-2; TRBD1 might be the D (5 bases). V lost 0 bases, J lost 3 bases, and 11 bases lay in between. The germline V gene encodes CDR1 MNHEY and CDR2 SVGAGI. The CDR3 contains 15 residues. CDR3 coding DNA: TGTGCCAGCAGTTACTCGATCGGGGCTGACTATGGCTACACCTTC. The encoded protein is CASSYSIGADYGYTF.

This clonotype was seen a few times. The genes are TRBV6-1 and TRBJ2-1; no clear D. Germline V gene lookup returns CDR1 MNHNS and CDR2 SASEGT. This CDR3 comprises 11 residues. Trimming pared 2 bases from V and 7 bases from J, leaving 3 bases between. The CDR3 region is CASSEPNEQFF. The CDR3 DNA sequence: TGTGCCAGCAGTGAACCGAATGAGCAGTTCTTC.

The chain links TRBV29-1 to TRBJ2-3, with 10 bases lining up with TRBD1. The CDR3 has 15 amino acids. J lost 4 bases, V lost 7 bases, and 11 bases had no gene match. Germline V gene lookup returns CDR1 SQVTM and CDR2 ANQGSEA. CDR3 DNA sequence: TGCAGCGACGTCAGTCCCGGGACAGGGGCAGATACGCAGTATTTT. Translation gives CSDVSPGTGADTQYF.

Written as DNA, the CDR3 is TGCAGTATCACACTATCGGAAGGGGGCACAGATACGCAGTATTTT. The encoded protein is CSITLSEGGTDTQYF. The chain combines TRBV20-1 with TRBJ2-3; perhaps TRBD1 as D (5 bases). Trimming left V 8 bases short and J 1 base short, with 19 bases between. This CDR3 contains 15 residues. Germline V CDR1 and CDR2: DFQATT, SNEGSKA (reference sequence).

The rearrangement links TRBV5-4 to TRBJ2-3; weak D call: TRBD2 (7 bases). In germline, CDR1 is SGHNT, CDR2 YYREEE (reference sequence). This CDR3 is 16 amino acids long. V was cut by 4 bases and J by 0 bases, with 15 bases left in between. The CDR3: CASSRGASGSTDTQYF. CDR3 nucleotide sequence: TGTGCCAGCAGCCGGGGGGCCAGCGGTAGCACAGATACGCAGTATTTT.

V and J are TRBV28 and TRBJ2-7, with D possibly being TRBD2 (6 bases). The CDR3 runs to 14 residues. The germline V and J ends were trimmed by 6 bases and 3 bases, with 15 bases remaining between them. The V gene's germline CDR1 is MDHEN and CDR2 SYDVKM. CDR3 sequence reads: CASSSGGLSYEQYV. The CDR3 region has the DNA TGTGCCAGCAGCTCTGGAGGGTTGAGCTACGAGCAGTACGTC.

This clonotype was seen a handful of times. The CDR3: CASSSYVQGGTGELFF. DNA of the CDR3: TGTGCCAGCAGCTCCTATGTCCAGGGTGGCACCGGGGAGCTGTTTTTT. The chain carries TRBV7-3 and TRBJ2-2; TRBD1 might be the D (5 bases). The V and J ends lost 4 bases and 4 bases respectively, with 16 bases between them. The CDR3 contains 16 residues. Germline loops: CDR1 SGHTA, CDR2 FQGTGA.

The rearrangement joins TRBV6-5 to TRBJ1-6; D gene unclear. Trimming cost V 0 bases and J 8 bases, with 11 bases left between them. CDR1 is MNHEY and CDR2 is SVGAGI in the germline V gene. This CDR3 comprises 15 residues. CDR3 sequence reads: CASSYSRRADSPLHF. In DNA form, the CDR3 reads TGTGCCAGCAGTTACTCGCGGAGGGCGGATTCACCCCTCCACTTT.

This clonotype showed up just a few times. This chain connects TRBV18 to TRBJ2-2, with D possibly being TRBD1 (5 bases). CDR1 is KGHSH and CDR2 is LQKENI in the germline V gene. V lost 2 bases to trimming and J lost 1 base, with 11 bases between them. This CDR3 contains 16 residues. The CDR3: CASSPGAQMNTGELFF. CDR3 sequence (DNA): TGTGCCAGCTCACCAGGGGCACAAATGAACACCGGGGAGCTGTTTTTT.

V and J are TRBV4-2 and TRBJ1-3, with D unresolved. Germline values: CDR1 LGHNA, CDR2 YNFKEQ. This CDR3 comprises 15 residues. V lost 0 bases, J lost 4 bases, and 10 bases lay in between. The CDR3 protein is CASSQDGKYGNTIYF. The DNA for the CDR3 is TGTGCCAGCAGCCAAGACGGGAAATACGGAAACACCATATATTTT.